This T cell receptor (beta chain) was recorded in a study of CD8 T cells in ankylosing spondylitis. Study findings and constraints: Some motif variants had been reported before (in reactive arthritis synovial fluid and blood). Enrichment of disease-linked clones was reportedly significant in matched ankylosing spondylitis synovial fluid. What appeared characteristic of ankylosing spondylitis blood was a TCR beta motif of several highly homologous variants. CD8+ cells made up the disease-linked clones, which were relatively rare in peripheral blood.

This CDR3 spans 15 amino acids. Trimming pared 4 bases from V and 5 bases from J, leaving 15 bases between. Germline V lookup: CDR1 LGHNA, CDR2 YNFKEQ. Turning to this clonotype: The antigen is undetermined.

With molecular barcodes, quantitative 5'-RACE was used to make the TCR beta libraries. TCRdb analysed the 5' RACE reads with MiXCR anew, one entry per CDR3 protein. Of about 440,000 distinct CDR3 sequences listed, 15% to 20% are singletons. The TCR sequence derives from a male donor with ankylosing spondylitis. The rearrangement joins TRBV4-2 to TRBJ1-5; no clear D. Material for sequencing was blood, either unsorted or a sorted T cell fraction (not recorded which). CDR3 nucleotide sequence: TGTGCCAGCAGCCGGACCGAGGGCGTCGATCAGCCCCAGCATTTT. This codes for CASSRTEGVDQPQHF.